This T cell receptor beta chain was obtained from a study of blood T cell repertoires in COVID-19. About this clone: This CDR3 is also generated by other DNA sequences in the sample.

Assay: immunoSEQ multiplex PCR; the TCRdb copy retains only in-frame clones and omits some. This sample carries 150,000 to 200,000 clones, around four fifths of them seen once, and the ten largest clones take more than 7%. Germline V CDR1 and CDR2: SGHTA, FQGNSA. V lost 6 bases and J 5 bases, leaving 13 bases between the germline ends. The CDR3 length is 13 residues. Material for sequencing was peripheral blood. The chain recombines TRBV7-2 with TRBJ1-1; unclear D gene. The sequence was obtained from a woman older than 75 with active or convalescent COVID-19. The CDR3 nucleotides read TGTGCCAGCAGTATGACTATTGGGACTGAAGCTTTCTTT. Protein sequence: CASSMTIGTEAFF. The variable domain in full, with the rest retrieved from reference TRBV7-2 and TRBJ1-1, is GAGVSQSPSNKVTEKGKDVELRCDPISGHTALYWYRQSLGQGLEFLIYFQGNSAPDKSGLPSDRFSAERTGGSVSTLTIQRTQQEDSAVYLCASSMTIGTEAFFGQGTRLTVV.